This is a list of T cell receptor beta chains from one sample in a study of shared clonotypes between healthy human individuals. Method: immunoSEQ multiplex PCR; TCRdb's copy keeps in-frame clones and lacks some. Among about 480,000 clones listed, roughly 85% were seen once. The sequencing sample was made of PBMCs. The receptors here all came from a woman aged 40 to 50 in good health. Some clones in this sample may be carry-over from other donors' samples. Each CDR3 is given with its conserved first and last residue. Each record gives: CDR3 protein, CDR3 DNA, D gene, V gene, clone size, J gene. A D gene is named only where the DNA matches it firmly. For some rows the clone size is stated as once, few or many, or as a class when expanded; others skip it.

cdr3_aa: CAISEGTVNYGYTF; cdr3_nt: TGTGCCATCAGTGAGGGGACAGTTAACTATGGCTACACCTTC; d_call: TRBD1; v_call: TRBV10-3; clone_size: -; j_call: TRBJ1-2
cdr3_aa: CASSPSYRGATEAFF; cdr3_nt: TGTGCCAGCTCACCAAGTTATCGGGGCGCGACTGAAGCTTTCTTT; d_call: -; v_call: TRBV18; clone_size: -; j_call: TRBJ1-1
cdr3_aa: CASSGRQGLNQPQHF; cdr3_nt: TGTGCCAGCAGCGGTAGACAGGGGCTCAATCAGCCCCAGCATTTT; d_call: TRBD1; v_call: TRBV7-8; clone_size: -; j_call: TRBJ1-5
cdr3_aa: CASSPQTGEGEKLFF; cdr3_nt: TGTGCCAGCAGCCCCCAGACAGGGGAGGGTGAAAAACTGTTTTTT; d_call: TRBD1; v_call: TRBV7-2; clone_size: -; j_call: TRBJ1-4
cdr3_aa: CASSLDPSGELFF; cdr3_nt: TGCGCCAGCAGCTTGGATCCCAGCGGGGAGCTGTTTTTT; d_call: -; v_call: TRBV5-1; clone_size: -; j_call: TRBJ2-2
cdr3_aa: CASSLAVREKLFF; cdr3_nt: TGTGCCAGCAGCTTAGCAGTGAGAGAAAAACTGTTTTTT; d_call: -; v_call: TRBV11-2; clone_size: few; j_call: TRBJ1-4
cdr3_aa: CASSDRRTGGGTEAFF; cdr3_nt: TGTGCCAGCAGTGACCGACGGACAGGGGGCGGCACTGAAGCTTTCTTT; d_call: TRBD1; v_call: TRBV6-1; clone_size: once; j_call: TRBJ1-1
cdr3_aa: CASSPRSSGTVTYEQYF; cdr3_nt: TGTGCCAGCAGCCCTCGTTCTTCCGGGACGGTCACCTACGAGCAGTACTTC; d_call: -; v_call: TRBV21-1; clone_size: -; j_call: TRBJ2-7
cdr3_aa: CASRETDRVPYEQYF; cdr3_nt: TGCGCCAGCAGAGAGACGGACAGGGTACCCTACGAGCAGTACTTC; d_call: TRBD1; v_call: TRBV5-1; clone_size: once; j_call: TRBJ2-7
cdr3_aa: CASSERGGQGMWNEQFF; cdr3_nt: TGTGCCAGCAGTGAAAGGGGGGGACAGGGGATGTGGAATGAGCAGTTCTTC; d_call: TRBD1; v_call: TRBV6-1; clone_size: -; j_call: TRBJ2-1
cdr3_aa: CASSFPPRDRGQNGELFF; cdr3_nt: TGTGCCAGCAGCTTTCCCCCCCGGGACAGGGGCCAAAACGGGGAGCTGTTTTTT; d_call: TRBD1; v_call: TRBV5-5; clone_size: once; j_call: TRBJ2-2
cdr3_aa: CASSYRGSAFF; cdr3_nt: TGTGCCAGCAGTTACAGGGGGTCAGCTTTCTTT; d_call: TRBD1; v_call: TRBV28; clone_size: -; j_call: TRBJ1-1
cdr3_aa: CASSLGVAGGYEQYF; cdr3_nt: TGTGCCAGCAGTTTAGGGGTAGCGGGAGGCTACGAGCAGTACTTC; d_call: TRBD2; v_call: TRBV28; clone_size: -; j_call: TRBJ2-7
cdr3_aa: CASSNQGWGKTQYF; cdr3_nt: TGTGCCAGCAGCAATCAGGGGTGGGGAAAGACCCAGTACTTC; d_call: -; v_call: TRBV28; clone_size: -; j_call: TRBJ2-5
cdr3_aa: CASSPGRPTNEKLFF; cdr3_nt: TGCGCCAGCAGCCCTGGACGGCCAACTAATGAAAAACTGTTTTTT; d_call: -; v_call: TRBV5-1; clone_size: -; j_call: TRBJ1-4
cdr3_aa: CASSQDLAGGPREQYF; cdr3_nt: TGCGCCAGCAGCCAAGATCTAGCGGGAGGGCCGCGGGAGCAGTACTTC; d_call: TRBD2; v_call: TRBV4-1; clone_size: once; j_call: TRBJ2-7
cdr3_aa: CASSTGSGNTIYF; cdr3_nt: TGTGCCAGTAGTACGGGGTCTGGAAACACCATATATTTT; d_call: -; v_call: TRBV19; clone_size: -; j_call: TRBJ1-3
cdr3_aa: CASSLARQAADTQYF; cdr3_nt: TGTGCCAGCAGCTTGGCTCGGCAGGCCGCAGATACGCAGTATTTT; d_call: -; v_call: TRBV5-5; clone_size: -; j_call: TRBJ2-3
cdr3_aa: CASSEAARRSYEQYF; cdr3_nt: TGTGCCAGCAGTGAAGCAGCGCGGCGCTCCTACGAGCAGTACTTC; d_call: -; v_call: TRBV6-1; clone_size: -; j_call: TRBJ2-7
cdr3_aa: CASSASYGTGPYEQYF; cdr3_nt: TGTGCCAGCAGTGCAAGCTACGGGACAGGCCCCTACGAGCAGTACTTC; d_call: TRBD1; v_call: TRBV25-1; clone_size: -; j_call: TRBJ2-7
cdr3_aa: CASSRGGDTQYF; cdr3_nt: TGTGCCAGCAGCCGCGGGGGAGATACGCAGTATTTT; d_call: TRBD2; v_call: TRBV7-9; clone_size: -; j_call: TRBJ2-3
cdr3_aa: CASSLARVVSDYEQYF; cdr3_nt: TGTGCCAGCAGCTTGGCTCGGGTTGTCAGTGACTACGAGCAGTACTTC; d_call: -; v_call: TRBV11-2; clone_size: -; j_call: TRBJ2-7
cdr3_aa: CASSEGPFPNYEQYF; cdr3_nt: TGTGCCAGCAGTGAGGGACCCTTCCCAAACTACGAGCAGTACTTC; d_call: -; v_call: TRBV28; clone_size: -; j_call: TRBJ2-7
cdr3_aa: CASSLSGNTGELFF; cdr3_nt: TGCGCCAGCAGCTTGTCGGGTAACACCGGGGAGCTGTTTTTT; d_call: -; v_call: TRBV5-1; clone_size: -; j_call: TRBJ2-2
cdr3_aa: CASSPPGQANEQFF; cdr3_nt: TGTGCCAGCTCACCCCCAGGACAGGCCAATGAGCAGTTCTTC; d_call: TRBD1; v_call: TRBV18; clone_size: -; j_call: TRBJ2-1
cdr3_aa: CASRPIRGGNTDTQYF; cdr3_nt: TGCGCCAGCAGACCCATCCGTGGGGGGAACACAGATACGCAGTATTTT; d_call: -; v_call: TRBV5-1; clone_size: -; j_call: TRBJ2-3
cdr3_aa: CASSRGRGDTGELFF; cdr3_nt: TGCGCCAGCAGCCGCGGGAGGGGAGACACCGGGGAGCTGTTTTTT; d_call: TRBD2; v_call: TRBV4-1; clone_size: -; j_call: TRBJ2-2
cdr3_aa: CASRWSLADSYEQYF; cdr3_nt: TGTGCCAGCAGGTGGTCCCTAGCGGACTCCTACGAGCAGTACTTC; d_call: TRBD2; v_call: TRBV6-5; clone_size: many; j_call: TRBJ2-7
cdr3_aa: CASSPGTSSEQFF; cdr3_nt: TGTGCCAGCAGCCCCGGGACTTCGAGTGAGCAGTTCTTC; d_call: -; v_call: TRBV5-4; clone_size: -; j_call: TRBJ2-1
cdr3_aa: CASSPRLGTTDTQYF; cdr3_nt: TGTGCCAGCTCACCACGGCTTGGGACTACAGATACGCAGTATTTT; d_call: -; v_call: TRBV18; clone_size: -; j_call: TRBJ2-3
cdr3_aa: CASSPGAREFGNEQFF; cdr3_nt: TGTGCCAGCAGCCCTGGCGCCCGGGAGTTTGGCAATGAGCAGTTCTTC; d_call: -; v_call: TRBV7-7; clone_size: -; j_call: TRBJ2-1
cdr3_aa: CSSRDRVQETQYF; cdr3_nt: TGCAGCAGCCGGGACAGGGTTCAGGAGACCCAGTACTTC; d_call: TRBD1; v_call: TRBV29-1; clone_size: once; j_call: TRBJ2-5
cdr3_aa: CASSLREGAYEQYF; cdr3_nt: TGTGCCAGCAGTTTGCGGGAGGGAGCCTACGAGCAGTACTTC; d_call: TRBD2; v_call: TRBV28; clone_size: -; j_call: TRBJ2-7
cdr3_aa: CASRQLAGVRRGEQFF; cdr3_nt: TGTGCCAGCAGACAACTAGCGGGAGTCAGAAGGGGAGAGCAGTTCTTC; d_call: TRBD2; v_call: TRBV11-2; clone_size: -; j_call: TRBJ2-1
cdr3_aa: CAISEGGRSRFGEQFF; cdr3_nt: TGTGCCATCAGTGAAGGCGGGAGGAGTCGTTTCGGTGAGCAGTTCTTC; d_call: TRBD2; v_call: TRBV10-3; clone_size: -; j_call: TRBJ2-1
cdr3_aa: CASSYSGVTEAFF; cdr3_nt: TGTGCCAGCAGTTACTCGGGGGTAACTGAAGCTTTCTTT; d_call: -; v_call: TRBV6-5; clone_size: once; j_call: TRBJ1-1
cdr3_aa: CASSVGLAGGADTQYF; cdr3_nt: TGTGCCAGCAGCGTAGGGCTAGCGGGAGGGGCAGATACGCAGTATTTT; d_call: TRBD2; v_call: TRBV9; clone_size: -; j_call: TRBJ2-3
cdr3_aa: CSVLQGVSYEQYF; cdr3_nt: TGCAGCGTTCTACAGGGGGTAAGCTACGAGCAGTACTTC; d_call: TRBD1; v_call: TRBV29-1; clone_size: -; j_call: TRBJ2-7
cdr3_aa: CASSLKPGGTDTQYF; cdr3_nt: TGTGCCAGCAGCTTAAAGCCGGGGGGCACAGATACGCAGTATTTT; d_call: -; v_call: TRBV7-6; clone_size: -; j_call: TRBJ2-3